This T cell receptor (beta chain) was sequenced during a study of blood T cells in healthy people across ages. General study findings and limits: TCR beta diversity was tightly associated with the proportion of naive T cells.

Points on this clonotype: What it binds is not known.

Alongside a J-beta primer mix, a sample-barcoded 5' primer served in a second PCR lasting about 7 to 12 cycles. With 12 random nucleotides, a template-switch adaptor tagged each individual cDNA molecule. TCRdb re-derived calls from the 5' RACE reads in MiXCR, one entry per CDR3 protein. The table lists about 830,000 distinct CDR3 sequences, under 80% of them singletons. The junction had 6 bases not matched to a gene; V was cut back by 2 bases and J by 5 bases. CDR3 length: 15 residues. From germline, CDR1 is SGDLS and CDR2 YYNGEE. The sequenced material came from blood. The chain couples TRBV9 to TRBJ2-3; 9 positions match TRBD2. The sequence derives from a man younger than 40 in good health. CDR3 region: CASSVSGGLGDTQYF. For the CDR3, the DNA is TGTGCCAGCAGCGTTAGCGGGGGCCTTGGAGATACGCAGTATTTT.